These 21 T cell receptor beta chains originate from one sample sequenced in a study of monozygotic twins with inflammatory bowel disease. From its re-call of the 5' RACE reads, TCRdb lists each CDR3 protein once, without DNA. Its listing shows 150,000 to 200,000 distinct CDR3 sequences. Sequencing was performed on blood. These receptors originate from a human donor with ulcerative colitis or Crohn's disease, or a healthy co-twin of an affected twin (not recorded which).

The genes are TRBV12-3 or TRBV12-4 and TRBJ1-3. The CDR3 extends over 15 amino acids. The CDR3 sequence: CASSFRQISGNTIYF.

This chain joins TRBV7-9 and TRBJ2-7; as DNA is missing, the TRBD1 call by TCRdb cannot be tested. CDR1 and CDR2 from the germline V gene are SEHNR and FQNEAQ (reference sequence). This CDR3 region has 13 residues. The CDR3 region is CASKGQEAYEQYF.

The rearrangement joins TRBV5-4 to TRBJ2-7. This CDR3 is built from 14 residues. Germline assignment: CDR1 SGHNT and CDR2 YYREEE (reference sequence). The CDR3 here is CASSLDTFSYEQYF. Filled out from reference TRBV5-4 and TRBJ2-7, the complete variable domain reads ETGVTQSPTHLIKTRGQQVTLRCSSQSGHNTVSWYQQALGQGPQFIFQYYREEENGRGNFPPRFSGLQFPNYSSELNVNALELDDSALYLCASSLDTFSYEQYFGPGTRLTVT.

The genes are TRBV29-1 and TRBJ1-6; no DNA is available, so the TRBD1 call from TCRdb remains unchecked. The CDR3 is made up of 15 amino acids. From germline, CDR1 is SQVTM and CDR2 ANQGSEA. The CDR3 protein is CSGQAPPCLNSPLHF.

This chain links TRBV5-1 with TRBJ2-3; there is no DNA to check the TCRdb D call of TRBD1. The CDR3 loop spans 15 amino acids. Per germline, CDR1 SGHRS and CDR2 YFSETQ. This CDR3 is CASSLRTGSTDTQYF. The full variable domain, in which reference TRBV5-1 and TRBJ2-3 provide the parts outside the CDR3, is KAGVTQTPRYLIKTRGQQVTLSCSPISGHRSVSWYQQTPGQGLQFLFEYFSETQRNKGNFPGRFSGRQFSNSRSEMNVSTLELGDSALYLCASSLRTGSTDTQYFGPGTRLTVL.

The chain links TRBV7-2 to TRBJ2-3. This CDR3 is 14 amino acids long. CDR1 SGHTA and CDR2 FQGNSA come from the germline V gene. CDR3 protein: CASSLGHGTDTQYF.

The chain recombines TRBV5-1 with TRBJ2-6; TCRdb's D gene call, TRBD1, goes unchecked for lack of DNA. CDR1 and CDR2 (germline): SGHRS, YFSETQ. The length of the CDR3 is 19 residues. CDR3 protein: CASSLGKDRGPYGANVLTF. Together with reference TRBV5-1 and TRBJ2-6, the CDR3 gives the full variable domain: KAGVTQTPRYLIKTRGQQVTLSCSPISGHRSVSWYQQTPGQGLQFLFEYFSETQRNKGNFPGRFSGRQFSNSRSEMNVSTLELGDSALYLCASSLGKDRGPYGANVLTFGAGSRLTVL.

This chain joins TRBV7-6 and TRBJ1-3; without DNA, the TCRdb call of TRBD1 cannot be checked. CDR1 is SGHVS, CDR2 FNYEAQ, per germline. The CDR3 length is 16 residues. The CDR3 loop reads CASSWTVGGGGNTIYF.

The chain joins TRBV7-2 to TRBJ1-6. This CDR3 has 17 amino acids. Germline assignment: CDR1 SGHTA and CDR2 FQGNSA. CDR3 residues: CASSSLGHGSYNSPLHF.

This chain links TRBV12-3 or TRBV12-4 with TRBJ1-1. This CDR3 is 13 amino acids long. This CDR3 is CASSLESPVEAFF.

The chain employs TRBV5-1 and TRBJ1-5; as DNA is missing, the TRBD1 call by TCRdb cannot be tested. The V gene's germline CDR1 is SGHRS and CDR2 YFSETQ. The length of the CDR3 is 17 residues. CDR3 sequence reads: CASSLGTGSSSNQPQHF.

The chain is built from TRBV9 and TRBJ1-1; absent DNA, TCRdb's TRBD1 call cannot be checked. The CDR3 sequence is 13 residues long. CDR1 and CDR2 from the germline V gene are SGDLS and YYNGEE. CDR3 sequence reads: CASSAGGYTEAFF.

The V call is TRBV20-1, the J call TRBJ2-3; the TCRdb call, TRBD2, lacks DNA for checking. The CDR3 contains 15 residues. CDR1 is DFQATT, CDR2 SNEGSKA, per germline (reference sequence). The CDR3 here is CSALLLAGGTDTQYF.

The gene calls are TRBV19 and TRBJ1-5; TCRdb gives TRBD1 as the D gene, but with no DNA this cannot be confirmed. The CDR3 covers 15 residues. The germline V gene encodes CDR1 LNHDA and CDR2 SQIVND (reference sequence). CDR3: CASRSYKGADQPQHF.

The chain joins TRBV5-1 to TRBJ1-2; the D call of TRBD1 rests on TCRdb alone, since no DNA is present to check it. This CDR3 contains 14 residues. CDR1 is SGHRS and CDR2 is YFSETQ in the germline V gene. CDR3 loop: CASSLYGGNYGYTF. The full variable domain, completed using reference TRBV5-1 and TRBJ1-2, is KAGVTQTPRYLIKTRGQQVTLSCSPISGHRSVSWYQQTPGQGLQFLFEYFSETQRNKGNFPGRFSGRQFSNSRSEMNVSTLELGDSALYLCASSLYGGNYGYTFGSGTRLTVV.

The CDR3 protein is CASSFDRPSYNEQFF. The V and J genes are TRBV6-1 and TRBJ2-1; checking the TCRdb D call of TRBD1 is not possible without DNA. CDR1 MNHNS and CDR2 SASEGT come from the germline V gene. This CDR3 comprises 15 residues.

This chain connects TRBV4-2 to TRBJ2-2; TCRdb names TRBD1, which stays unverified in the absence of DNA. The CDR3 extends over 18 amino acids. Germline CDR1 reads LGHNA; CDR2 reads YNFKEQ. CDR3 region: CASSQEAAAGGWSGELFF.

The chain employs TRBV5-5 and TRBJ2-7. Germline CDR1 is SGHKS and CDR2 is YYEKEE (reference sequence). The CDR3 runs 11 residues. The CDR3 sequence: CASSASYEQYF.

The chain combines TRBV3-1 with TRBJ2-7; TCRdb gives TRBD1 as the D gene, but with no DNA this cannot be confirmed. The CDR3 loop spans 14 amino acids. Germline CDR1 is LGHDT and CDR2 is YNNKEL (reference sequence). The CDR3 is CASSQMGQVDEQYF.

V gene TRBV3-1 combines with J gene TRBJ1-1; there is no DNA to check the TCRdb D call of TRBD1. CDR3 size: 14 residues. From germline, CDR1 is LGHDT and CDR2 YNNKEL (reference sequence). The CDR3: CASSRDRGNPEAFF.

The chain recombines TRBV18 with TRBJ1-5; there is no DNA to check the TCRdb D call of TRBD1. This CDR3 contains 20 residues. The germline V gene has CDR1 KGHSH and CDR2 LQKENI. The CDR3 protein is CASSPKGPGQGARGNQPQHF.